Below are 3 T cell receptor beta chains sequenced from a single sample in a study of cytomegalovirus exposure and HLA in healthy donors listed by TCRdb under 2017. Library creation used the immunoSEQ multiplex PCR assay. For the multiplex PCR, a mixture combining 60 forward primers for TCR Vbeta segments and 13 reverse primers for TCR Jbeta segments was used. Not all clones reach the TCRdb copy of this immuneACCESS table, which keeps in-frame sequences only. Checked studies attribute under half of the gap to unresolved V genes and leave the rest unexplained. This sample has 150,000 to 200,000 clones in its table, and roughly 84% of those were observed once. The top ten clones comprise about 0.37% of the sample. The source material was PBMCs. These receptors came from a boy younger than 10 in good health and CMV-seronegative.

The genes are TRBV5-1 and TRBJ1-2; weak D call: TRBD1 (5 bases). Germline CDR1 is SGHRS and CDR2 is YFSETQ. Trimming shortened V by 0 bases and J by 0 bases, and 24 bases separated the two germline ends. This CDR3 region has 20 residues. DNA for the CDR3: TGCGCCAGCAGCTTGGAAGGCAGGGTCGGTTCAATGACTGCTAACTATGGCTACACCTTC. This encodes CASSLEGRVGSMTANYGYTF.

This chain joins TRBV2 and TRBJ1-6; D is ambiguous. Germline V gene sequence: CDR1 SNHLY, CDR2 FYNNEI. Trimming took 2 bases from V and 8 from J, leaving 7 bases between them. The CDR3 is made up of 13 amino acids. The CDR3 is CASSEWEDSPLHF. CDR3 DNA sequence: TGTGCCAGCAGTGAATGGGAGGATTCACCCCTCCACTTT.

The chain uses TRBV10-3 and TRBJ2-2; 9 positions match TRBD1. V lost 2 bases and J lost 2; bases outside the gene matches: 3. Germline-derived CDR1 and CDR2 are ENHRY and SYGVKD. This CDR3 spans 16 amino acids. The CDR3: CAISELGQGNTGELFF. As DNA, the CDR3 is TGTGCCATCAGTGAGCTGGGACAGGGCAACACCGGGGAGCTGTTTTTT.